This TCR beta chain appears in the sequencing data of a study of spatial heterogeneity in lung cancer. Study-level information: Alpha-chain sequences were detected in numbers that were consistently lower than beta-chain sequences.

On each TCR cDNA molecule, a unique molecular identifier was present. From the 5' RACE reads, TCRdb called clonotypes with MiXCR, one entry per CDR3 protein. The data show about 6,000 distinct CDR3 sequences, with 15% to 20% seen just once and less than 20% held by the top ten. The germline gives CDR1 SNHLY, CDR2 FYNNEI. The CDR3 sequence is 13 residues long. V lost 4 bases to trimming and J lost 4 bases, with 11 bases between them. Time point: sample taken at primary tumor resection. The roughly 79 donors had untreated early-stage non-small cell lung cancer. No cell sorting; template was whole RNA from tumor, lung tissue or PBMC.

This specimen was normal lung tissue next to the tumor, taken at surgery. This clonotype was obtained from a male donor with early-stage non-small cell lung cancer. V is TRBV2 and J is TRBJ2-7; tentatively, D is TRBD1 (6 bases). CDR3 bases: TGTGCCAGCAGTGTTCTAGGGGGTTACGAGCAGTACTTC. Translating it yields CASSVLGGYEQYF.